This TCR beta chain was sequenced for a study of blood T cell repertoires in COVID-19. Looking at the study overall: T cells, B-cell-depleted T cells, or PBMCs supplied cDNA or gDNA.

Germline-derived CDR1 and CDR2 are SNHLY and FYNNEI. CDR3 length: 13 amino acids. Original processing notes: Reference gene primer amplification gave nucleated cell count estimates. Only in-frame clones appear in the TCRdb table, and some are missing; sequencing was by immunoSEQ multiplex PCR. Clone size and V and J calls were adopted from that table, with D and trimming inferred from the DNA. Among more than 150,000 clones listed, more than 75% were seen once. Points on this clone: Relative to the germline gene, one junction end is altered; a read error may explain this.

This TCR came from a woman under 30 who had recovered from COVID-19. Material for sequencing was peripheral blood. The chain employs TRBV2 and TRBJ1-4; D unclear. The CDR3 loop reads CASMVRSNEKLFF. CDR3 coding DNA: TGTGCGAGCATGGTTCGGTCTAATGAAAAACTGTTTTTT.